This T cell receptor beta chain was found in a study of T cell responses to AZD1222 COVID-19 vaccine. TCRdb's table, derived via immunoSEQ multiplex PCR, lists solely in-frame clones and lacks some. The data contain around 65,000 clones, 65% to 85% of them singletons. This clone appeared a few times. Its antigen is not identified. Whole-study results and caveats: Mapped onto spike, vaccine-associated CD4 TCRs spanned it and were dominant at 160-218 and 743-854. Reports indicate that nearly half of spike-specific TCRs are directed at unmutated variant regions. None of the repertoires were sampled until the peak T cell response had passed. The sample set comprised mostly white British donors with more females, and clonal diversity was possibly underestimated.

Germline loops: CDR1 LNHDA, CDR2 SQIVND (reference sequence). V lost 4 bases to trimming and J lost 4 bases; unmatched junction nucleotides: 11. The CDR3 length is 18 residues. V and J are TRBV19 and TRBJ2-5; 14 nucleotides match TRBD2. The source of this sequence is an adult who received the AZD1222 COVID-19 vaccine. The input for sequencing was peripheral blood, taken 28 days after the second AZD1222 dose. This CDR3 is CASSRTTGTSGRGETQYF. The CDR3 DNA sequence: TGTGCCAGTAGTAGAACGACCGGGACTAGCGGGAGAGGAGAGACCCAGTACTTC.